These T cell receptor beta chains were read from a single sample in a study of OX40 agonist ivuxolimab in advanced cancers. Libraries were prepared by immunoSEQ multiplex PCR; TCRdb keeps only in-frame clonotypes and omits some of them. The data show 75,000 to 80,000 clones, around four fifths seen once. The material was CD4+ or CD8+ T cells sorted from blood, obtained in a trial of the OX40 agonist ivuxolimab. The receptors shown here come from an adult with an advanced solid tumor such as melanoma, head and neck, liver or kidney cancer. CDR3s leave out the opening cysteine and the closing phenylalanine or tryptophan. Fields, in order: V gene, clone size, J gene, CDR3 protein. Clone size is stated in some rows and not others, as once, few, many or a class when expanded.

>TRBV27|few|TRBJ2-5
ASSKRGGQETQY
>TRBV9|-|TRBJ2-5
ASSAPDRTYQETQY
>TRBV11-2|few|TRBJ1-2
ASSTLRQGANYGYT
>TRBV25-1|-|TRBJ1-1
ASSLTEGTEAF
>TRBV19|-|TRBJ2-2
ASRAAGTENTGELF
>TRBV2|-|TRBJ1-2
ASSPGHNYGYT
>TRBV5-1|once|TRBJ2-3
ASIRNRGEDTQY
>TRBV5-1|-|TRBJ2-5
ASRRGTNQETQY
>TRBV2|-|TRBJ2-7
ASSTRDRAVGEQY
>TRBV11-2|-|TRBJ1-2
ASSLDGPGSGYT
>TRBV4-2|-|TRBJ1-6
ASSPGQILTPLH
>TRBV10-1|-|TRBJ2-7
ASSEEGVFEQY
>TRBV12-5|-|TRBJ2-1
ASGLVDGRSSYNEQF
>TRBV5-6|once|TRBJ1-2
ASSLKGVDGYT
>TRBV7-9|-|TRBJ2-2
ASSLRDRGTGELF
>TRBV7-2|-|TRBJ2-3
ASSPGLVMTQY
>TRBV7-2|-|TRBJ2-1
ASSSGLAINEQF
>TRBV11-1|-|TRBJ1-6
ASSLWGRNSPLH
>TRBV30|few|TRBJ1-5
AWNRQGAIGNQPQH
>TRBV6-6|-|TRBJ2-3
ASSREVAAGATQY
>TRBV18|-|TRBJ2-2
ASSQGTLAGDGELF
>TRBV19|-|TRBJ1-2
ASSRTGSPYGYT
>TRBV27|-|TRBJ2-4
ASSRVGNQNIQY
>TRBV30|-|TRBJ1-5
AWSLGLPSNQPQH
>TRBV28|-|TRBJ1-4
ASRNGAEGKLF
>TRBV19|once|TRBJ1-1
ASSPTGPNTEAF
>TRBV19|-|TRBJ2-6
ASLDRGLGANVLT
>TRBV5-1|-|TRBJ1-1
ASTIIGNTEVF
>TRBV18|-|TRBJ1-2
ASSPQDGYT